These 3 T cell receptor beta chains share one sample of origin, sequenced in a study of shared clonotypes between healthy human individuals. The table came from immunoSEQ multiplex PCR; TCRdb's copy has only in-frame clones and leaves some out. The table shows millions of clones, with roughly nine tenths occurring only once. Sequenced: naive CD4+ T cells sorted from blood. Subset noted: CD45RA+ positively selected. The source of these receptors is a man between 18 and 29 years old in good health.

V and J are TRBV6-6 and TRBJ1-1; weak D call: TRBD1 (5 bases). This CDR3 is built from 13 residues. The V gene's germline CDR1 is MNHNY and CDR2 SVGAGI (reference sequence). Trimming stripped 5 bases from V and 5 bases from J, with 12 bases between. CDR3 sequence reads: CASSPLGGTEAFF. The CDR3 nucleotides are TGTGCCAGCAGTCCCCTCGGGGGGACTGAAGCTTTCTTT.

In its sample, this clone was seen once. The CDR3 DNA follows: TGTGCCAGCTCACCTCTAGACAGTCCTGATACGCAGTATTTT. It is translated as CASSPLDSPDTQYF. V usage is TRBV18 and J usage is TRBJ2-3, with D possibly being TRBD1 (5 bases). Trimming pared 3 bases from V and 6 bases from J, leaving 13 bases between. The germline CDR1 and CDR2 sequences are KGHSH and LQKENI. The CDR3 is made up of 14 amino acids.

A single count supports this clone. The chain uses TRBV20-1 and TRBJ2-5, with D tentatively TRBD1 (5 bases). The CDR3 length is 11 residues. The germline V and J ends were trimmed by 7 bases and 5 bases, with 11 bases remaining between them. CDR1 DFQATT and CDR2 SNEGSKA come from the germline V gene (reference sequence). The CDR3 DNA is TGCAGTGTTCTCAGGGCCGAGACCCAGTACTTC. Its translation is CSVLRAETQYF.